The rows below give T cell receptor beta chains drawn from one sample of a study of T cells in localized non-small cell lung cancer. Produced via immunoSEQ multiplex PCR; TCRdb's table is partial and in-frame only. Of 50,000 to 55,000 clones listed, 65% to 85% are singletons. Source: peripheral blood mononuclear cells, taken before any cancer treatment. These receptors originate from a man aged 40 to 70 with stage III lung adenocarcinoma. CDR3s include the opening cysteine and the closing phenylalanine or tryptophan. The order of the fields is D gene, clone size, J gene, V gene, CDR3 DNA, CDR3 protein. D genes are given only for firm matches. For some rows the clone size is stated as once, few or many, or as a class when expanded; others skip it.

TRBD1	-	TRBJ1-2	TRBV5-1	TGCGCCAGCAGCGGTACAGGGGGCGGCTATGGCTACACCTTC	CASSGTGGGYGYTF
TRBD1	-	TRBJ2-1	TRBV2	TGTGCCAGCAGTGTCGGGACAGAACAGTTCTTC	CASSVGTEQFF
-	-	TRBJ1-2	TRBV7-9	TGTGCCAGCAGCTTATCTCCCTATGGCTACACCTTC	CASSLSPYGYTF
-	-	TRBJ1-2	TRBV19	TGTGCCAGTGGCAACAGGAACTATGGCTACACCTTC	CASGNRNYGYTF
-	-	TRBJ2-2	TRBV19	TGTGCCAGTAGCGGCGGGGGCAGGGAGCTGTTTTTT	CASSGGGRELFF
-	few	TRBJ1-2	TRBV5-5	TGTGCCAGCAGCCCCGGACCGACGCTTCCCTATGGCTACACCTTC	CASSPGPTLPYGYTF
-	-	TRBJ2-6	TRBV11-3	TGTGCCAGCAGCTTCAGGGGAGCCAACGTCCTGACTTTC	CASSFRGANVLTF
-	-	TRBJ1-2	TRBV11-1	TGTGCCAGCAGCTTAGCCGCAGGGAGCTATGGCTACACCTTC	CASSLAAGSYGYTF
-	-	TRBJ1-5	TRBV10-2	TGCGCCAGCAGCTTCACAGGGTCCAGCAATCAGCCCCAGCATTTT	CASSFTGSSNQPQHF
-	-	TRBJ1-6	TRBV9	TGTGCCAGCAGCGTAGAGGGCCGGGAGAATTCACCCCTCCACTTT	CASSVEGRENSPLHF
-	-	TRBJ2-3	TRBV5-1	TGCGCCAGCAGCCCGGGACATAGCACAGATACGCAGTATTTT	CASSPGHSTDTQYF
-	-	TRBJ1-4	TRBV19	TGTGCCAGTAGTATATTCGAGGATGAAAAACTGTTTTTT	CASSIFEDEKLFF
-	-	TRBJ1-2	TRBV25-1	TGTGCCAGCAGTGACACGGGGGCCTATGGCTACACCTTC	CASSDTGAYGYTF
TRBD2	once	TRBJ2-1	TRBV5-6	TGTGCCAGCAGCGGGACTAGCGGGATTGAGCAGTTCTTC	CASSGTSGIEQFF
-	-	TRBJ1-1	TRBV18	TGTGCCAGCTCACCAGGGTGGGGAGGTGAAGCTTTCTTT	CASSPGWGGEAFF
-	-	TRBJ2-1	TRBV29-1	TGCAGCGTTGTCCCCCTAAAAGGGGGGGGGTACAATGAGCAGTTCTTC	CSVVPLKGGGYNEQFF
-	-	TRBJ2-1	TRBV11-1	TGTGCCAGCAGCTTAGACCAGGGACTTTACAATGAGCAGTTCTTC	CASSLDQGLYNEQFF
TRBD1	-	TRBJ2-7	TRBV5-4	TGTGCCAGCAGCTTGGTGGGACAGGGATTCTACGAGCAGTACTTC	CASSLVGQGFYEQYF
-	-	TRBJ2-7	TRBV6-1	TGTGCCACCGGCGGAGGGCGACAGCGGGACGAGCAGTACTTC	CATGGGRQRDEQYF
TRBD1	-	TRBJ1-1	TRBV6-6	TGTGCCAGCAGCAGGGGGGGTGGAAGTGAAGCTTTCTTT	CASSRGGGSEAFF
TRBD1	-	TRBJ1-1	TRBV6-5	TGTGCCAGCAGCCTTAGGACAGGAGTGGTTGAAGCTTTCTTT	CASSLRTGVVEAFF
-	-	TRBJ2-1	TRBV5-8	TGTGCCAGCAGCCTCCCCCCAAGTTGGCAGGGTCACAATGAGCAGTTCTTC	CASSLPPSWQGHNEQFF
TRBD2	once	TRBJ2-1	TRBV7-9	TGTGCCAGCAGCTTAGGAGCCCCTAGCGGGCCCTACAATGAGCAGTTCTTC	CASSLGAPSGPYNEQFF
-	-	TRBJ1-4	TRBV5-6	TGTGCCAGCAGTCGCGAACGCAGAGCAACTAATGAAAAACTGTTTTTT	CASSRERRATNEKLFF
TRBD1	-	TRBJ2-3	TRBV7-3	TGTGCCAGCAGCCGACAGGGTAATTCGGCAGATACGCAGTATTTT	CASSRQGNSADTQYF
-	few	TRBJ2-5	TRBV19	TGTGCCAGTAGTATAGAGGGGGCGACGGAGACCCAGTACTTC	CASSIEGATETQYF
-	-	TRBJ2-5	TRBV19	TGTGCCAGTACGGACCGCCACCAAGAGACCCAGTACTTC	CASTDRHQETQYF
-	-	TRBJ2-2	TRBV2	TGTGCCAGCAGTGAAGGGGTCACCGGGGAGCTGTTTTTT	CASSEGVTGELFF
TRBD1	-	TRBJ2-2	TRBV5-1	TGCGCCAGCAGCTTACAGGGGAAGGACACCGGGGAGCTGTTTTTT	CASSLQGKDTGELFF
TRBD1	once	TRBJ1-5	TRBV12-5	TGTGCTAGTGGCCGGACAGGGGGTCAGCCCCAGCATTTT	CASGRTGGQPQHF
-	-	TRBJ1-2	TRBV30	TGTGCCTGGAGTGTGGGGCAGAAATATAACTATGGCTACACCTTC	CAWSVGQKYNYGYTF
-	-	TRBJ2-2	TRBV7-3	TGTGCCAGCAGCTTACTCCCGTCAACCGGGGAGCTGTTTTTT	CASSLLPSTGELFF
-	-	TRBJ1-5	TRBV2	TGTGCCAGCAGTGAAGCAGGGGGGGCCGGGCAGCCCCAGCATTTT	CASSEAGGAGQPQHF
TRBD1	few	TRBJ1-1	TRBV2	TGTGCCACGTCCGCAGGGACAGTGAACACTGAAGCTTTCTTT	CATSAGTVNTEAFF
TRBD1	-	TRBJ2-1	TRBV15	TGTGCCACGAGTCAGGGGGACAACTACAATGAGCAGTTCTTC	CATSQGDNYNEQFF
-	-	TRBJ2-1	TRBV7-3	TGTGCCAGCAGCTTAAGGTGGGGTGAGCAGTTCTTC	CASSLRWGEQFF
-	-	TRBJ2-2	TRBV11-3	TGTGCCAGCAGCCAAGAATCGAACACCGGGGAGCTGTTTTTT	CASSQESNTGELFF
-	-	TRBJ1-2	TRBV27	TGTGCCAGCAGTTTAAGGGGGAATGGCTACACCTTC	CASSLRGNGYTF
-	-	TRBJ2-7	TRBV10-3	TGTGCCATCATGGGGGAAGGCTACGAGCAGTACTTC	CAIMGEGYEQYF
TRBD2	-	TRBJ2-1	TRBV9	TGTGCCAGCAGCGTAGAAGCGGGGGGATACAATGAGCAGTTCTTC	CASSVEAGGYNEQFF
TRBD1	-	TRBJ1-2	TRBV6-5	TGTGCCAGCAGGACCCCGGGACAGGGTTGGGGCTACACCTTC	CASRTPGQGWGYTF
TRBD1	-	TRBJ2-2	TRBV4-1	TGCGCCAGCGGGACAGTGGACATGGGTTTTGTTACCGGGGAGCTGTTTTTT	CASGTVDMGFVTGELFF
TRBD1	-	TRBJ2-3	TRBV10-3	TGTGCCATCAGTTACGGGACAGGGGATTCAGATACGCAGTATTTT	CAISYGTGDSDTQYF
-	-	TRBJ1-1	TRBV11-3	TGTGCCAGCAGAACGGGGGCAGGGTACCCTGAAGCTTTCTTT	CASRTGAGYPEAFF
-	-	TRBJ2-1	TRBV5-1	TGCGCCAGCAGCTTAGAGGGTTTGAATGAGCAGTTCTTC	CASSLEGLNEQFF
-	-	TRBJ1-4	TRBV7-9	TGTGCCAGCAGCTTTCCCTTGTTTTTT	CASSFPLFF